This T cell receptor beta chain was captured in a study of T cells in Graves' hyperthyroidism and ophthalmopathy. Study summary: Blood from the periphery was taken at initial diagnosis, before any treatment.

Using RNA transcripts as the source, TCR beta CDR3 regions were amplified. First-round RT-PCR targeting the TCR CDR3 was performed with the HTBI primer set. TCRdb ran MiXCR on the multiplex PCR reads and lists one entry per CDR3 protein. The table has fewer than 450,000 distinct CDR3 sequences, around 15% seen once; the top ten hold approximately 19%. Study results and caveats: In the blood, most expanded thyroid clonotypes above 0.001 appeared as well.

This clonotype was seen a few times. Its antigen is undetermined. The CDR3 sequence is 16 residues long. Germline CDR1 SGHDT, CDR2 YYEEEE. The V and J ends lost 1 base and 3 bases, in that order; junction bases with no gene match: 6. Under 3 months was the duration of disease in ophthalmopathy patients, who also had a Clinical Activity Score of at least 3 and a NOSPECS grade of at least 4. V usage is TRBV5-6 and J usage is TRBJ2-3, with 9 bases aligning to TRBD2. The sequenced material came from blood. The sequence came from a woman in her sixties or seventies with Graves' ophthalmopathy. CDR3 sequence reads: CASSLYSTSGTDTQYF. The CDR3 region has the DNA TGTGCCAGCAGCTTGTATTCAACTAGCGGGACAGATACGCAGTATTTT.